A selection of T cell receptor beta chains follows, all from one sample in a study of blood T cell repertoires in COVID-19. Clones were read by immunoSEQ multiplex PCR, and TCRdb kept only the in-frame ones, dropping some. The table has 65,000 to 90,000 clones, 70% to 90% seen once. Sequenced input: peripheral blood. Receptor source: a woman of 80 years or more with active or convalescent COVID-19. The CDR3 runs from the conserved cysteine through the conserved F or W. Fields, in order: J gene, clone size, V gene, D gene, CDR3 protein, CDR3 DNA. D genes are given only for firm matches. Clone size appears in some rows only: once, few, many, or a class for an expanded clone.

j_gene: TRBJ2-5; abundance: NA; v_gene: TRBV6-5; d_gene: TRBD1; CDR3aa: CASRMPGTGQETQYF; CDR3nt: TGTGCCAGCCGCATGCCCGGGACAGGCCAAGAGACCCAGTACTTC
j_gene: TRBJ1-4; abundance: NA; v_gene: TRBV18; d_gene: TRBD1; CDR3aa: CASSKDRGSHEKLFF; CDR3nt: TGTGCCAGCTCAAAAGACAGGGGGTCGCATGAAAAACTGTTTTTT
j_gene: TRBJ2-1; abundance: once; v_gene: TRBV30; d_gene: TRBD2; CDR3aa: CAWSFSGGAYNEQFF; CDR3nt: TGTGCCTGGAGTTTTAGCGGGGGGGCCTACAATGAGCAGTTCTTC
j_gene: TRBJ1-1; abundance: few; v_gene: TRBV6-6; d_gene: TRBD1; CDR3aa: CASSLTTGREEAFF; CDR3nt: TGTGCCAGCAGTTTGACGACAGGGCGGGAAGAAGCTTTCTTT
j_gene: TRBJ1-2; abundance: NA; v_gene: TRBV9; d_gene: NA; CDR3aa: CASSKEGSYGYTF; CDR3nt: TGTGCCAGCAGCAAGGAGGGTTCTTATGGCTACACCTTC
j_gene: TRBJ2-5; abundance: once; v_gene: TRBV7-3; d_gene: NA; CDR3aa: CASSPQVGQQETQYF; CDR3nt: TGTGCCAGCAGCCCCCAAGTGGGGCAACAAGAGACCCAGTACTTC
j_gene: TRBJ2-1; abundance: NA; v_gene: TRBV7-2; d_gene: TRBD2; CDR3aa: CASSPRTSGPTRSNEQFF; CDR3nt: TGTGCCAGCAGCCCGCGGACTAGCGGGCCTACCAGGTCCAATGAGCAGTTCTTC
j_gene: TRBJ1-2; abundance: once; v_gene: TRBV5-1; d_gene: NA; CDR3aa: CASSLDVVSYGYTF; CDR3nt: TGCGCCAGCAGCTTGGACGTGGTTAGCTATGGCTACACCTTC
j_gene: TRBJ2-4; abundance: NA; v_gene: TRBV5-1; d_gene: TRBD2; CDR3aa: CASSITGTSENIQYF; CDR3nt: TGCGCCAGCAGCATTACCGGGACTAGCGAAAACATTCAGTACTTC
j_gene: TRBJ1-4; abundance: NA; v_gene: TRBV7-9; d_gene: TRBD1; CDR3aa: CASSPRTGNEKLFF; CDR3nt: TGTGCCAGCAGCCCCCGGACAGGGAATGAAAAACTGTTTTTT
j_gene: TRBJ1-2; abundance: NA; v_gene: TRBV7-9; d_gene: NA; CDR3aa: CASSGEQGYYGYTF; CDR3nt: TGTGCCAGCAGCGGCGAACAGGGATACTATGGCTACACCTTC
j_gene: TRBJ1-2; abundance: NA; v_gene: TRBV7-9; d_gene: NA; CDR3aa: CASSSGGARGYTF; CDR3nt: TGTGCCAGCAGCTCAGGAGGGGCGCGAGGCTACACCTTC
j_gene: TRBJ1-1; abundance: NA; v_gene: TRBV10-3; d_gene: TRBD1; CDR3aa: CAISESAGQGAEAFF; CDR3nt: TGTGCCATCAGTGAGTCAGCGGGACAGGGGGCTGAAGCTTTCTTT
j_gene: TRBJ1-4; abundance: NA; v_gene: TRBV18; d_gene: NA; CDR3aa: CASSPGIDAGGEKLFF; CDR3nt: TGTGCCAGCTCACCAGGAATTGACGCCGGCGGAGAAAAACTGTTTTTT
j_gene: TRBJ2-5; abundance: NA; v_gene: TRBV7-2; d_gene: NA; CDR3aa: CASIPQGTPGETQYF; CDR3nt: TGTGCCAGCATCCCGCAAGGGACTCCGGGAGAGACCCAGTACTTC
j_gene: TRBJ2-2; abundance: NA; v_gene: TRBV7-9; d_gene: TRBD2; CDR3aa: CASSLASGRRTGELFF; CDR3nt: TGTGCCAGCAGCTTAGCTAGCGGGAGGAGGACCGGGGAGCTGTTTTTT
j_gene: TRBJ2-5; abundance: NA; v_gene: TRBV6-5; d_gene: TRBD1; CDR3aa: CASRRQGSETQYF; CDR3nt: TGTGCCAGCAGACGACAGGGATCGGAGACCCAGTACTTC
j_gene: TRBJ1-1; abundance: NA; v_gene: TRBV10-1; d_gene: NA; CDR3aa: CASSESGGFGAFF; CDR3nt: TGCGCCAGCAGTGAGTCGGGGGGTTTCGGAGCTTTCTTT
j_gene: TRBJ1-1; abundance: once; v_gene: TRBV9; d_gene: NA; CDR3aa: CASSAGAGMDTEAFF; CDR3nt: TGTGCCAGCAGCGCAGGGGCAGGCATGGACACTGAAGCTTTCTTT
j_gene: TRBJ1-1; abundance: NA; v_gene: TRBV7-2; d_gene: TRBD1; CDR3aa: CASSPGGTGTLTEAFF; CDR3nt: TGTGCCAGCAGCCCAGGTGGGACAGGGACTCTCACTGAAGCTTTCTTT
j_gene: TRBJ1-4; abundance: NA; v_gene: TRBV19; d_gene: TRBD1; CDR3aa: CASSLGTEPFNEKLFF; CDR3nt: TGTGCCAGTAGTCTAGGGACAGAGCCCTTTAATGAAAAACTGTTTTTT
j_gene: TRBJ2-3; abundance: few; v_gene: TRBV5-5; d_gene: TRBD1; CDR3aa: CASSLQGALGYTQYF; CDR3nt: TGTGCCAGCAGCTTGCAGGGGGCTCTCGGATATACGCAGTATTTT
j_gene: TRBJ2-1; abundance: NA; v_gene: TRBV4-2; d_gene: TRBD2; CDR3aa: CASSQDLTSGSSYNEQFF; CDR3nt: TGTGCCAGCAGCCAAGATCTGACTAGCGGGAGCTCCTACAATGAGCAGTTCTTC
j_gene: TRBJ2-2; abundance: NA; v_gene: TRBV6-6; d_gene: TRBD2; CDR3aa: CASRPPGGTGELFF; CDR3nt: TGTGCCAGCAGACCCCCGGGGGGAACCGGGGAGCTGTTTTTT
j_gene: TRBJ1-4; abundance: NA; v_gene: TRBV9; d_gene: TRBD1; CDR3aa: CASSVDTGANEKLFF; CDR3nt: TGTGCCAGCAGCGTAGATACAGGGGCTAATGAAAAACTGTTTTTT
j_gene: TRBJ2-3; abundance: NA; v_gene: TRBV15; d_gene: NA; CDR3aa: CATSTSVVLTDTQYF; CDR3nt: TGTGCCACCAGCACCTCGGTTGTTCTCACAGATACGCAGTATTTT
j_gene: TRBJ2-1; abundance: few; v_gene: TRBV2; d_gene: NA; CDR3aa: CASSEEARLAFFEQFF; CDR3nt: TGTGCCAGCAGTGAAGAGGCTCGTCTAGCCTTCTTCGAGCAGTTCTTC
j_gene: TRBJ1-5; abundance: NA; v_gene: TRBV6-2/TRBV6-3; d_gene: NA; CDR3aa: CASSEEYQPQHF; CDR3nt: TGTGCCAGCAGCGAGGAATATCAGCCCCAGCATTTT
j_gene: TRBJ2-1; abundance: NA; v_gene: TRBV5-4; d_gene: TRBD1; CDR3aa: CASSLQGGDNEQFF; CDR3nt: TGTGCCAGCAGCTTACAGGGGGGAGACAATGAGCAGTTCTTC
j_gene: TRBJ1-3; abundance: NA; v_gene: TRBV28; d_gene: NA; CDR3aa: CASSLWTLGNTIYF; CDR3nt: TGTGCCAGCAGTTTATGGACTCTTGGAAACACCATATATTTT
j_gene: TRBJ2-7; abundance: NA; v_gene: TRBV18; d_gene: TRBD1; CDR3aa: CASSPYQQGASEQYF; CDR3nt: TGTGCCAGCTCACCATATCAACAGGGGGCTTCCGAGCAGTACTTC
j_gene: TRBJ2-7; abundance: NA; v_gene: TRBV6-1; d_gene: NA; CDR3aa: CASSEALGTSYEQYF; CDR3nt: TGTGCCAGCAGTGAAGCGCTGGGGACTTCCTACGAGCAGTACTTC
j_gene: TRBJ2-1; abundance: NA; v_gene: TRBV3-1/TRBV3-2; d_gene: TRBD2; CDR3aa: CASSPQRGVPPHEQFF; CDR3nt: TGTGCCAGCAGCCCACAGCGGGGGGTTCCCCCCCATGAGCAGTTCTTC
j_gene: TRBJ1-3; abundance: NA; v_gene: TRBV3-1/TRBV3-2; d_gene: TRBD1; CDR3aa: CASSPGQYSGNTIYF; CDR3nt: TGTGCCAGCAGCCCGGGACAGTACTCTGGAAACACCATATATTTT
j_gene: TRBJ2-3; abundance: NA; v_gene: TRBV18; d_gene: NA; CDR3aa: CASSPGQLSTDTQYF; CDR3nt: TGTGCCAGCTCACCAGGACAGCTGAGCACAGATACGCAGTATTTT
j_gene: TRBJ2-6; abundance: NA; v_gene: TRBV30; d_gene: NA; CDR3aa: CAWLEGGAGANVLTF; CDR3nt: TGTGCCTGGTTGGAGGGGGGGGCAGGGGCCAACGTCCTGACTTTC
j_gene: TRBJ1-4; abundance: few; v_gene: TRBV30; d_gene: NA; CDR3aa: CAWSVGRTNEKLFF; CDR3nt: TGTGCCTGGAGTGTTGGGAGAACTAATGAAAAACTGTTTTTT
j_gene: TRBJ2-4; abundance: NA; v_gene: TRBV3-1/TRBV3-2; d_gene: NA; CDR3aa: CASRSSERAIQNIQYF; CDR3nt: TGTGCCAGCCGATCCTCTGAGCGGGCAATACAAAACATTCAGTACTTC
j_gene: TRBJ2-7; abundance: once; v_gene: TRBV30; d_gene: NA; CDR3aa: CAWSVSRSGGWYEQYF; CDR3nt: TGTGCCTGGAGTGTGAGTAGGTCGGGGGGCTGGTACGAGCAGTACTTC
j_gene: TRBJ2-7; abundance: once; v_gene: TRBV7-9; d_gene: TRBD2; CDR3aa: CASSSISGRSIRWGVEQYF; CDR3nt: TGTGCCAGCAGCTCAATTAGCGGGAGGAGCATTCGGTGGGGGGTCGAGCAGTACTTC
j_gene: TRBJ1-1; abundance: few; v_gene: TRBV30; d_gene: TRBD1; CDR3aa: CAWSVRGRDTEAFF; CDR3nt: TGTGCCTGGAGTGTAAGGGGGCGCGACACTGAAGCTTTCTTT
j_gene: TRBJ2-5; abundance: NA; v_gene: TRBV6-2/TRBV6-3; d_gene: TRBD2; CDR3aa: CASSYVPWTSGGQETQYF; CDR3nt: TGTGCCAGCAGTTATGTCCCCTGGACTAGCGGGGGACAAGAGACCCAGTACTTC
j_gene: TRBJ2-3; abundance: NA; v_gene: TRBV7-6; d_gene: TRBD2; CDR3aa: CASSTQSGLASTDTQYF; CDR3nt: TGTGCCAGCAGCACCCAGAGTGGACTAGCATCAACAGATACGCAGTATTTT
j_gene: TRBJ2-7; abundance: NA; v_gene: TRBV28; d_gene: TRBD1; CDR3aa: CASSQGTGYEQYF; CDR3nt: TGTGCCAGCAGTCAAGGGACAGGCTACGAGCAGTACTTC
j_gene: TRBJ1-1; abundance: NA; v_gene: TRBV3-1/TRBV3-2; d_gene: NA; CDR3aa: CASSQVSVGTEAFF; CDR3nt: TGTGCCAGCAGCCAAGTCTCGGTCGGCACTGAAGCTTTCTTT
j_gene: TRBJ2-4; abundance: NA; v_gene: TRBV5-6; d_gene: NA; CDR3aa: CASSLTGAKNIQYF; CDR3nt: TGTGCCAGCAGCTTAACAGGGGCCAAAAACATTCAGTACTTC
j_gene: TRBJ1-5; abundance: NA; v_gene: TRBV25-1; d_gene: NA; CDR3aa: CASSESGGGQPQHF; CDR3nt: TGTGCCAGCAGTGAATCTGGGGGCGGGCAGCCCCAGCATTTT
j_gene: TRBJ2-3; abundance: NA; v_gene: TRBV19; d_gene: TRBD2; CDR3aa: CASSSSGGVQGSTDTQYF; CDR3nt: TGTGCCAGTAGTAGTAGCGGGGGAGTACAGGGGAGCACAGATACGCAGTATTTT
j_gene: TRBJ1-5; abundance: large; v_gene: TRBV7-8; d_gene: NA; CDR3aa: CASSLWGGSNQPQHF; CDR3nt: TGTGCCAGCAGCTTATGGGGGGGTAGCAATCAGCCCCAGCATTTT
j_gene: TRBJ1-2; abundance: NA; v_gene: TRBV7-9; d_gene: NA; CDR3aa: CASSAPGQMNYGYTF; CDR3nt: TGTGCCAGCAGCGCGCCCGGACAGATGAACTATGGCTACACCTTC
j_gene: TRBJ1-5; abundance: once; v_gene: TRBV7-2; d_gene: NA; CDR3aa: CASSLSRDQPQHF; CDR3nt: TGTGCCAGCAGCTTAAGCAGGGATCAGCCCCAGCATTTT